This paragraph reports one T cell receptor (beta chain). Its cognate antigen is unknown. This CDR3 is built from 12 residues. V trimming: 6 bases; J trimming: 6 bases; junction bases outside the gene matches: 3. Looked up from germline, CDR1 is MNHEY and CDR2 is SVGAGI. Clones were read by immunoSEQ multiplex PCR, and TCRdb kept only the in-frame ones, dropping some. The sample lists tens of thousands of clones; 70% to 90% were seen once. The data stem from a study of PD-1 blockade in classical Hodgkin lymphoma. Time point in this sample: cycle 4 day 1 (C4D1), after five to seven weeks of nivolumab. Every single patient, without exception, relapsed after autologous stem cell transplantation, and brentuximab vedotin exposure varied. Findings and caveats of the study: There was a significant rise in CD4+ TCR diversity by C4D1, with no such rise for CD8+.

The receptor comes from a human donor with classical Hodgkin lymphoma. The chain carries TRBV6-5 and TRBJ1-2; 8 bases fit TRBD1. Sample: peripheral blood mononuclear cells (PBMCs), taken before the fourth cycle of nivolumab. This CDR3 is CASRSTGDGYTF. DNA of the CDR3: TGTGCCAGCAGGTCGACAGGGGATGGCTACACCTTC.